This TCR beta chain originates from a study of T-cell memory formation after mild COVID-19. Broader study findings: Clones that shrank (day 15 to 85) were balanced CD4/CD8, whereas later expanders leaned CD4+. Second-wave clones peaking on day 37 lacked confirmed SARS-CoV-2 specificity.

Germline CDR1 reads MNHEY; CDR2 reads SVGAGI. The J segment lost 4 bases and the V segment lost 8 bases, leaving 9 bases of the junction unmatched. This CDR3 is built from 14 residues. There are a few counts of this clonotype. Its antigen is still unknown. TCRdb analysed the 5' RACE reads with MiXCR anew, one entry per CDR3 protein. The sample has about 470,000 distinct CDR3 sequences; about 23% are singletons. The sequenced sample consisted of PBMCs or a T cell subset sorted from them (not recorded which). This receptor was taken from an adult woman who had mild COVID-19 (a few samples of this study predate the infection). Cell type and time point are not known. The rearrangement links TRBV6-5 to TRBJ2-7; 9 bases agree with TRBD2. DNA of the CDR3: TGTGCCAGCCAGGAGGGGACTAGCAGTTACGAGCAGTACTTC. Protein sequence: CASQEGTSSYEQYF.